This TCR beta chain was sequenced during a study of blood T cell repertoires in COVID-19. Background on the study: Spain, Italy and the United States supplied samples that represented acute and convalescent COVID-19. PBMCs, B-cell-depleted T cells, or T cells were the source of the cDNA or gDNA that made up the material.

Original handling: Using reference gene primer amplification, nucleated cell counts were estimated. Clones were sequenced by immunoSEQ multiplex PCR, and TCRdb holds only the in-frame ones, with some missing. The V and J calls and the clone size are those of that table, but D and trimming were determined from the DNA. The sample has more than 250,000 clones; approximately 82% are singletons. The CDR3 contains 16 residues. Trimming cost V 4 bases and J 3 bases; bases outside gene matches: 4. CDR1 SGHRS and CDR2 YFSETQ come from the germline V gene. Source material: peripheral blood. The rearrangement links TRBV5-1 to TRBJ2-6; TRBD1 matches 10 bases. The source is a woman in her forties or fifties with acute or convalescent COVID-19. The CDR3 bases are TGCGCCAGCAGCCCGGGACAGGGGTATGGGGCCAACGTCCTGACTTTC. Its protein is CASSPGQGYGANVLTF. Together with reference TRBV5-1 and TRBJ2-6, the CDR3 gives the full variable domain: KAGVTQTPRYLIKTRGQQVTLSCSPISGHRSVSWYQQTPGQGLQFLFEYFSETQRNKGNFPGRFSGRQFSNSRSEMNVSTLELGDSALYLCASSPGQGYGANVLTFGAGSRLTVL.